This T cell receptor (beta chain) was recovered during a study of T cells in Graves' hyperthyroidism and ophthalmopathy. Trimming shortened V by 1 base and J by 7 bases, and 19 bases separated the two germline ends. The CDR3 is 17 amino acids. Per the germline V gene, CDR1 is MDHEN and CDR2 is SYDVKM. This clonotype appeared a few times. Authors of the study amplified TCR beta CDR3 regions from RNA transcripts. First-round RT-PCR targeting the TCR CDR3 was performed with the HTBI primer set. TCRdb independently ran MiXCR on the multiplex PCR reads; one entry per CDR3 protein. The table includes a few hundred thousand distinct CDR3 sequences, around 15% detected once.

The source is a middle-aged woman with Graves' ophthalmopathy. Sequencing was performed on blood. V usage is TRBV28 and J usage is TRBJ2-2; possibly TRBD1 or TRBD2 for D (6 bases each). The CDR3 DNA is TGTGCCAGCAGTTTATACCTCGGAGGGGGTCAAGGCGGGGAGCTGTTTTTT. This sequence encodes CASSLYLGGGQGGELFF.